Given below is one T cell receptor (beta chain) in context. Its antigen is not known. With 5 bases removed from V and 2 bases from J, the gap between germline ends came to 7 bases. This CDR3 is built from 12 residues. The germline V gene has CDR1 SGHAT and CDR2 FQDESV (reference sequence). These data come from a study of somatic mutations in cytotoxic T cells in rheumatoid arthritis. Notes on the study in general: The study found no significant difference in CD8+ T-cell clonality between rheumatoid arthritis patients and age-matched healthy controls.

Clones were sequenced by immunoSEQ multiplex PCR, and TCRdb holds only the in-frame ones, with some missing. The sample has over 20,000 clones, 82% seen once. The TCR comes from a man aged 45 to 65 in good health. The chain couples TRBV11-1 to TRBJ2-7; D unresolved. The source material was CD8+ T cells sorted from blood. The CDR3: CASSTVPYEQYF. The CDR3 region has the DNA TGTGCCAGCAGCACAGTCCCCTACGAGCAGTACTTC.